The rows below give T cell receptor beta chains drawn from one sample of a study of CD8 T cell repertoires and HIV-1 epitope variants. The protocol was immunoSEQ multiplex PCR, while the TCRdb copy is restricted to in-frame clones and leaves out a portion. Of approximately 1,000 clones in the sample, 65% to 85% are singletons; the top ten hold approximately 40%. These TCRs' antigens remain unknown. What was sequenced was cultured CD8+ T cells derived from PBMCs. The receptors derive from a male donor with HIV. The CDR3 runs from the conserved cysteine through the conserved F or W. A D gene is named only where the DNA matches it firmly. A clone size is listed for some rows: how often the clone was seen (once, few, many), or a class if it is expanded.

cdr3_nt cdr3_aa j_call clone_size v_call d_call
TGTGCCAGCAGTACCCCAACTTACGAGCAGTACTTC CASSTPTYEQYF TRBJ2-7 once TRBV28 NA
TGTGCCAGCAGCTTAGATCGGGGCAGTGAAGCTTTCTTT CASSLDRGSEAFF TRBJ1-1 NA TRBV11-3 NA
TGCGCCAGCAATACAGGGGTCTACGAGCAGTACTTC CASNTGVYEQYF TRBJ2-7 NA TRBV23-1 TRBD1
TGTGCCACCAGCAGTGATGATCCGGGACAGGGGTACGAGCAGTACTTC CATSSDDPGQGYEQYF TRBJ2-7 once TRBV15 TRBD1
TGCGCCAGCAGCACCGGACGGTCAGGGGGCCGGACCTACGAGCAGTACTTC CASSTGRSGGRTYEQYF TRBJ2-7 NA TRBV5-1 TRBD1
TGCGCCAGCAGCTGGACTAGCGGGGAGAACAATAAGCAGTTCTTC CASSWTSGENNKQFF TRBJ2-1 NA TRBV5-1 TRBD2
TGTGCCAGCAGCCAAGATCCCGGGACGGTACTCACAGATACGCAGTATTTT CASSQDPGTVLTDTQYF TRBJ2-3 NA TRBV4-2 NA
TGTGCCACCAGGTCCCTCCAGGGCTTCGAGCAGTACTTC CATRSLQGFEQYF TRBJ2-7 NA TRBV2 NA
TGTGCCAGTAGTACTGGAATGAACACTGAAGCTTTCTTT CASSTGMNTEAFF TRBJ1-1 NA TRBV19 NA
TGTGCCAGCAGCCGCCGCACAGATACGCAGTATTTT CASSRRTDTQYF TRBJ2-3 NA TRBV5-4 NA
TGTGCCAGCAGCAGGACTAGCAGGGGGCATAATTCACCCCTCCACTTT CASSRTSRGHNSPLHF TRBJ1-6 NA TRBV27 TRBD1
TGTGCCAGCAGCGCCACCCCAGGGACCCAGTACTTC CASSATPGTQYF TRBJ2-5 NA TRBV7-3 NA
TGTGCCAGCAGCTCTCGCCGGGGGAAGAGAGAGACCCAGTACTTC CASSSRRGKRETQYF TRBJ2-5 NA TRBV14 NA
TGCGCCAGCAGTGAGTCGTTTTCTGGAAACACCATATATTTT CASSESFSGNTIYF TRBJ1-3 NA TRBV10-1 NA
TGCAGCGTTGTGACAGGGGGATCCTACGAGCAGTACTTC CSVVTGGSYEQYF TRBJ2-7 NA TRBV29-1 TRBD1
TGTGCCAGCTCACCAGCCCTACGGACTAACGACTACGAGCAGTACTTC CASSPALRTNDYEQYF TRBJ2-7 once TRBV18 NA
TGTGCCAGCGGCCCAATTCAAGGAGCGGGTCAGCCCCAGCATTTT CASGPIQGAGQPQHF TRBJ1-5 NA TRBV28 NA
TGTGCCAGTAGAAGCAGCAGCTACACCTTC CASRSSSYTF TRBJ1-2 NA TRBV19 NA
TGTGCCAGCAGTTTACGAGAGGACAGATCTTACACCGGGGAGCTGTTTTTT CASSLREDRSYTGELFF TRBJ2-2 NA TRBV28 NA
TGCGCCAGCAGCCCCGGGACAGGGAATAATTCACCCCTCCACTTT CASSPGTGNNSPLHF TRBJ1-6 NA TRBV4-3 TRBD1
TGTGCCAGCAGTTACGGGACAGCTTATAATGAGCAGTTCTTC CASSYGTAYNEQFF TRBJ2-1 NA TRBV6-5 TRBD1
TGTGCCAGCAGCCCGGGACAGGGGGTCGACTATGGCTACACCTTC CASSPGQGVDYGYTF TRBJ1-2 NA TRBV5-6 TRBD1
TGTGCCAGCAGTGATAGGTGGGAGGGAACAGATACGCAGTATTTT CASSDRWEGTDTQYF TRBJ2-3 NA TRBV6-1 TRBD2
TGTGCCAGCAGCTTAGCAGGACTAGGACAGGGGGCTTATGAGCAGTACTTC CASSLAGLGQGAYEQYF TRBJ2-7 few TRBV7-9 TRBD1
TGTGCCAGCAGTTCATTTCGGGCCCACCAAGAGACCCAGTACTTC CASSSFRAHQETQYF TRBJ2-5 NA TRBV28 NA
TGTGCCAGCAGCCCTACAGGCGGGCGGGACGAGCAGTACTTC CASSPTGGRDEQYF TRBJ2-7 few TRBV4-2 NA
TGTGCCAGCAGCTTGAGTTTAGAGCGGGGGGAAGAGACCCAGTACTTC CASSLSLERGEETQYF TRBJ2-5 NA TRBV5-6 TRBD2
TGTGCCACGGGAGAAGGGTTCCTTAGCAATCAGCCCCAGCATTTT CATGEGFLSNQPQHF TRBJ1-5 once TRBV15 NA
TGTGCCAGCTCAACCAGACAGGGAGGCGAAAAACTGTTTTTT CASSTRQGGEKLFF TRBJ1-4 once TRBV18 TRBD1
TGTGCCTGGAGTGTGGGATTGGGTGAAAAACTGTTTTTT CAWSVGLGEKLFF TRBJ1-4 NA TRBV30 NA
TGTGCCAGCAGTCCTACGACTAGCGGCTACTCCTACAATGAGCAGTTCTTC CASSPTTSGYSYNEQFF TRBJ2-1 NA TRBV27 TRBD2
TGTGCCAGCAGCACCGTAGCGGGAGAAATCCACGAGCAGTACTTC CASSTVAGEIHEQYF TRBJ2-7 NA TRBV13 TRBD2
TGTGCCAGCAGTTTACAGGGAGGTGAGCAGTTCTTC CASSLQGGEQFF TRBJ2-1 NA TRBV28 NA
TGTGCCAGCAGCCCTCTACTAGCGCGCCTCCAAGAGACCCAGTACTTC CASSPLLARLQETQYF TRBJ2-5 NA TRBV5-6 TRBD2
TGTGCCAGCAGCTGGCAGTCGACCAGGGGGCTATACGAGCAGTACTTC CASSWQSTRGLYEQYF TRBJ2-7 few TRBV5-6 TRBD1
TGTGCCAGCAGCCACATTAAGGGGCGCGACACCGGGGAGCTGTTTTTT CASSHIKGRDTGELFF TRBJ2-2 NA TRBV7-9 NA
TGTGCCAGCAGTTACTCGACGACTAGCGGGGGTAATGAGCAGTTCTTC CASSYSTTSGGNEQFF TRBJ2-1 NA TRBV6-5 TRBD2
TGTGCCAGCAGTCCCCAGGGAGGGTTTCATGGCTACACCTTC CASSPQGGFHGYTF TRBJ1-2 few TRBV6-5 NA
TGTGCCAGCAGTTCAGGGCTGTCGGATTACGAGCAGTACTTC CASSSGLSDYEQYF TRBJ2-7 once TRBV28 NA
TGTGCCTGGGGGGAAGGAGAGGAGCAGTTCTTC CAWGEGEEQFF TRBJ2-1 NA TRBV30 NA
TGTGCCAGCAGCGGGACAGGCTACGAGCAGTACTTC CASSGTGYEQYF TRBJ2-7 NA TRBV6-1 TRBD1
NA CASSTSTGPFYEQYF TRBJ2-7 NA TRBV6-5 NA
TGCGCCAGCAGTGAGCTAGCGGGAGTAATATACGAGCAGTACTTC CASSELAGVIYEQYF TRBJ2-7 NA TRBV10-1 TRBD2
TGTGCCAGCAGCACGACCGGGACAGGGTATTCACCCCTCCACTTT CASSTTGTGYSPLHF TRBJ1-6 NA TRBV13 TRBD1
TGTGCCAGCAGCGGGAAGACTTACAATGAGCAGTTCTTC CASSGKTYNEQFF TRBJ2-1 NA TRBV6-1 NA
TGTGCCAGTAGTATTGGATTGCAGACTAATCAGCCCCAGCATTTT CASSIGLQTNQPQHF TRBJ1-5 few TRBV19 NA
TGTGCCAGCAGTTACGGGGTGGGAGGTGGAAACACCATATATTTT CASSYGVGGGNTIYF TRBJ1-3 NA TRBV6-5 NA
TGCAGCGTTGAAGATCGTAGGGGCACCCAGTACTTC CSVEDRRGTQYF TRBJ2-5 NA TRBV29-1 NA
TGTGCCAGCAGCCCAGGACAGGGCAACACAGATACGCAGTATTTT CASSPGQGNTDTQYF TRBJ2-3 few TRBV7-2 TRBD1
TGCGCCAGCACCCTAGGGGGAGGCGGGCTTTCACCCCTCCACTTT CASTLGGGGLSPLHF TRBJ1-6 once TRBV5-1 NA
TGCGCCAGCAGCTTGCCACCCTCACCTGGCCCCAGCGACTACACCTTC CASSLPPSPGPSDYTF TRBJ1-2 few TRBV5-1 NA
TGTGCCAGCGGCGACAGGGAAAATGAGCAGTTCTTC CASGDRENEQFF TRBJ2-1 NA TRBV6-6 TRBD1
TGCGCCAGCAGCGCCCCCCCCGGGACTAGCGGGAGAAGCTCCTACGAGCAGTACTTC CASSAPPGTSGRSSYEQYF TRBJ2-7 NA TRBV10-2 TRBD2
TGCAGCGTTGCGGCAGGGACTGAAGCTTTCTTT CSVAAGTEAFF TRBJ1-1 NA TRBV29-1 NA
TGTGCCAGTAGTATAGCTGGGGACACCCTATACGAGCAGTACTTC CASSIAGDTLYEQYF TRBJ2-7 NA TRBV19 NA
TGTGCCAGCAGTTTTTCGACGGTAGATGGCTACACCTTC CASSFSTVDGYTF TRBJ1-2 NA TRBV6-5 NA
TGCGCCAGCAGTGATCCGGGGGGCGGCGGCTACACCTTC CASSDPGGGGYTF TRBJ1-2 NA TRBV10-1 NA